Listed here are 30 T cell receptor beta chains from one sample, sequenced in a study of T cells in Graves' hyperthyroidism and ophthalmopathy. Amplification of TCR beta CDR3 regions was performed using RNA transcripts as template. The study used the HTBI primer set for a first-round RT-PCR of the TCR CDR3. TCRdb recomputed calls from the multiplex PCR reads with MiXCR, one row per CDR3 protein. In the table there are around 620,000 distinct CDR3 sequences, roughly 17% of which are singletons. Sequencing was carried out using blood. The receptors were gathered from a woman aged 30 to 39 with Graves' hyperthyroidism.

This clonotype was seen ten or more times. V usage is TRBV28 and J usage is TRBJ2-5; D is undetermined. Germline-derived CDR1 and CDR2 are MDHEN and SYDVKM. CDR3 length: 13 amino acids. V lost 6 bases, J lost 1 base, and 9 bases lay in between. CDR3 protein: CASSPASQETQYF. The CDR3 DNA reads as TGTGCCAGCAGCCCGGCGAGCCAAGAGACCCAGTACTTC.

Concerning this clonotype: One end of the junction does not line up with germline, which may come from a read error. The genes are TRBV7-8 and TRBJ2-5; D is unresolved. The CDR3 has 12 amino acids. Germline loops: CDR1 SGHVS, CDR2 FQNEAQ. CDR3 nucleotide sequence: TGTGCCAGCAGCTTAAGCCAAGAGGCCCAGTACTTC. This translates into CASSLSQEAQYF.

This clonotype has a handful of counts. A clone one base away is much larger, so this may be a read error. V is TRBV11-2 and J is TRBJ2-7, with a tentative D call TRBD2 (6 bases). This CDR3 has 14 residues. V was clipped by 5 bases and J by 5 bases, with 16 bases between them. CDR1 is SGHAT and CDR2 is FQNNGV in the germline V gene. CDR3 sequence reads: CASSPVGGVDEQYF. CDR3 sequence (DNA): TGTGCCAGCAGCCCTGTGGGGGGTGTGGACGAGCAGTACTTC.

This clonotype was seen repeatedly, ten times or more. V is TRBV28 and J is TRBJ2-7; D is perhaps TRBD1 or TRBD2 (5 bases each). Deletions cut 2 bases from V and 3 bases from J, with 11 bases between. Looked up from germline, CDR1 is MDHEN and CDR2 is SYDVKM. The CDR3 runs to 14 residues. CDR3 sequence reads: CASSLGTTYYEQYF. The CDR3 coding sequence is TGTGCCAGCAGTTTAGGGACCACTTACTACGAGCAGTACTTC.

This clonotype was detected many times. V usage is TRBV27 and J usage is TRBJ1-4; 11 bases line up with TRBD1. Unmatched junction bases numbered 4, after V lost 0 bases and J lost 10 bases. The CDR3 runs to 15 residues. From germline, CDR1 is MNHEY and CDR2 SMNVEV (reference sequence). The CDR3 DNA is TGTGCCAGCAGTTTATCCCGGGGACAGGGGGTAAAACTGTTTTTT. Protein sequence: CASSLSRGQGVKLFF.

This clonotype is a singleton in its sample. The chain combines TRBV28 with TRBJ1-6, with a tentative D call TRBD1 (6 bases). The V end was cut by 5 bases, the J end by 0 bases, with 20 bases between. The CDR3 runs to 19 residues. CDR1 and CDR2 (germline): MDHEN, SYDVKM. This chain's CDR3 is CASSEDRGRDGSYNSPLHF. DNA of the CDR3: TGTGCCAGCAGTGAAGATAGGGGGAGGGACGGCTCCTATAATTCACCCCTCCACTTT.

The table lists this clonotype with many counts. V gene TRBV5-1 combines with J gene TRBJ2-5, with a weak D call TRBD2 (6 bases). The CDR3 length is 14 residues. Germline assignment: CDR1 SGHRS and CDR2 YFSETQ. Trimming pared 6 bases from V and 0 bases from J, leaving 12 bases between. The CDR3 nucleotides read TGCGCCAGCATGATGGCTAGCGACCAAGAGACCCAGTACTTC. It codes for CASMMASDQETQYF. The full variable domain, with the rest looked up from reference TRBV5-1 and TRBJ2-5, is KAGVTQTPRYLIKTRGQQVTLSCSPISGHRSVSWYQQTPGQGLQFLFEYFSETQRNKGNFPGRFSGRQFSNSRSEMNVSTLELGDSALYLCASMMASDQETQYFGPGTRLLVL.

Ten or more counts support this clonotype. The V gene is TRBV12-3 or TRBV12-4, the J gene TRBJ2-5; TRBD1 aligns across 8 bases. This CDR3 contains 13 residues. The junction had 1 base not matched to a gene; V was cut back by 5 bases and J by 2 bases. The CDR3: CASSRDRQETQYF. The CDR3 nucleotides read TGTGCCAGCAGTCGGGACAGGCAAGAGACCCAGTACTTC.

The chain employs TRBV6-5 and TRBJ2-7; 7 nucleotides agree with TRBD2. The V and J ends lost 7 bases and 4 bases, in that order; junction bases with no gene match: 7. The CDR3 is 13 amino acids. The germline gives CDR1 MNHEY, CDR2 SVGAGI. The DNA of the CDR3 is TGTGCCAGCAAAACGGGACTAAGATACGAGCAGTACTTC. Translated: CASKTGLRYEQYF.

This clonotype was recorded many times. The V and J genes are TRBV7-9 and TRBJ1-4; tentative D call: TRBD1 (5 bases). CDR1 and CDR2 (germline): SEHNR, FQNEAQ (reference sequence). V gave up 6 bases and J gave up 5 bases, with 16 bases separating them. There are 15 residues in the CDR3. DNA for the CDR3: TGTGCCAGCAGGGAGTCAGGGTTGGGGAATGAAAAACTGTTTTTT. The encoded protein is CASRESGLGNEKLFF.

This rearrangement joins TRBV19 to TRBJ1-5; D is undetermined. V was clipped by 5 bases and J by 6 bases, with 8 bases between them. Germline V CDR1 and CDR2: LNHDA, SQIVND (reference sequence). There are 12 residues in the CDR3. The chain's CDR3 is CASSGFSQPQHF. CDR3 nucleotide sequence: TGTGCCAGTAGTGGCTTTTCTCAGCCCCAGCATTTT.

The chain couples TRBV28 to TRBJ2-7; D remains unclear. The length of the CDR3 is 12 residues. The germline gives CDR1 MDHEN, CDR2 SYDVKM. The V end lost 3 bases, the J end lost 7 bases, and 10 bases lay between the germline ends. The CDR3 loop reads CASSFWGWEQYF. The DNA of the CDR3 is TGTGCCAGCAGTTTTTGGGGTTGGGAGCAGTACTTC.

This rearrangement joins TRBV6-2 or TRBV6-3 to TRBJ2-7; the match to TRBD2 covers 12 bases. This CDR3 is built from 15 residues. The germline V gene encodes CDR1 MNHEY and CDR2 SVGEGT. The J segment lost 4 bases and the V segment lost 8 bases, leaving 9 bases of the junction unmatched. In DNA, the CDR3 is TGTGCCAGCTATTCCCTAGCGGGAGGGTCGTACGAGCAGTACTTC. This gives the protein CASYSLAGGSYEQYF.

This chain connects TRBV18 to TRBJ2-5; D possibly matches TRBD1 or TRBD2 (5 bases each). Germline CDR1 KGHSH, CDR2 LQKENI. The CDR3 consists of 16 residues. The ends were cut back, 2 bases at V and 2 bases at J, with 15 bases in the middle. CDR3 nucleotide sequence: TGTGCCAGCTCACCATACGAGGGGCGTGTTCAAGAGACCCAGTACTTC. Protein product: CASSPYEGRVQETQYF. The whole variable domain, remainder taken from reference TRBV18 and TRBJ2-5, is NAGVMQNPRHLVRRRGQEARLRCSPMKGHSHVYWYRQLPEEGLKFMVYLQKENIIDESGMPKERFSAEFPKEGPSILRIQQVVRGDSAAYFCASSPYEGRVQETQYFGPGTRLLVL.

This clonotype showed up many times. V usage is TRBV2 and J usage is TRBJ1-2; D perhaps matches TRBD1 (6 bases). Germline V gene lookup returns CDR1 SNHLY and CDR2 FYNNEI. V lost 6 bases, J lost 8 bases, and 22 bases lay in between. The CDR3 runs to 15 residues. The CDR3 sequence: CASSPFLTPGAGYTF. The CDR3 coding sequence is TGTGCCAGCAGCCCCTTCTTAACACCGGGGGCCGGCTACACCTTC.

The rearrangement uses TRBV20-1 and TRBJ2-1, with 14 bases that match TRBD2. V shed 5 bases, J shed 7 bases, and the junction held 7 bases outside the gene matches. The CDR3 is made up of 15 amino acids. Looked up from germline, CDR1 is DFQATT and CDR2 is SNEGSKA (reference sequence). The DNA for the CDR3 is TGCAGTGCTCCCCGACTAGCGGGAGGGCCGAATGAGCAGTTCTTC. Protein sequence: CSAPRLAGGPNEQFF.

With regard to this clonotype: A much more abundant neighbour one base away suggests this may be a read error. The V and J genes are TRBV12-5 and TRBJ2-1; 8 nucleotides match TRBD1. From germline, CDR1 is LGHNT and CDR2 FRNRAP. The CDR3 is made up of 15 amino acids. The CDR3 spells CASAETGASNNEQSF. CDR3 sequence (DNA): TGTGCTAGTGCCGAGACAGGGGCCTCAAACAATGAGCAGTCCTTC.

This clonotype was found many times. This chain connects TRBV20-1 to TRBJ2-7, with 7 bases identical to TRBD2. CDR1 DFQATT and CDR2 SNEGSKA come from the germline V gene (reference sequence). This CDR3 comprises 15 residues. Trimming took 1 base from V and 2 from J; bases not matched to a gene: 8. The CDR3 coding sequence is TGCAGTGCTAGAGGGGGGGGATATTTAGCCTACGAGCAGTACTTC. Protein product: CSARGGGYLAYEQYF.

The chain recombines TRBV3-1 with TRBJ2-1, with D perhaps matching TRBD1 or TRBD2 (5 bases each). Germline CDR1 and CDR2: LGHDT and YNNKEL (reference sequence). Trimming left V 6 bases short and J 10 bases short, with 13 bases between. This CDR3 is 12 amino acids long. This CDR3 is CASSGDAREQFF. The CDR3 bases are TGTGCCAGCAGTGGGGACGCCAGGGAGCAGTTCTTC.

This rearrangement joins TRBV11-2 to TRBJ2-2; 12 bases agree with TRBD2. From germline, CDR1 is SGHAT and CDR2 FQNNGV. Germline trimming cut 6 bases from V and 3 bases from J; bases unmatched to any gene: 8. There are 17 residues in the CDR3. CDR3 coding DNA: TGTGCCAGCAGTCGACTAGCGGGAGAGGTATACACCGGGGAGCTGTTTTTT. Its protein is CASSRLAGEVYTGELFF.

In its sample, this clonotype was seen many times. This rearrangement joins TRBV6-1 to TRBJ2-3, with TRBD1 matching 8 bases. Germline V gene sequence: CDR1 MNHNS, CDR2 SASEGT. The CDR3 loop spans 15 amino acids. The ends lost 6 bases at V and 5 bases at J; junction bases unmatched: 10. As DNA, the CDR3 is TGTGCCAGCAGACCCCAGGGGGCGATTGGAGATACGCAGTATTTT. Its protein is CASRPQGAIGDTQYF.

The chain combines TRBV7-6 with TRBJ1-1; D remains ambiguous. V lost 1 base, J lost 1 base, and 10 bases lay in between. Per germline, CDR1 SGHVS and CDR2 FNYEAQ. The CDR3 is 15 amino acids. As DNA, the CDR3 is TGTGCCAGCAGCTTAGACGCCGCCTGGAACACTGAAGCTTTCTTT. Its translation is CASSLDAAWNTEAFF.

This clonotype was observed at least ten times. The chain combines TRBV28 with TRBJ1-2, with unresolved D. The CDR3 totals 14 residues. Germline V lookup: CDR1 MDHEN, CDR2 SYDVKM. The V end was cut by 9 bases, the J end by 5 bases, with 19 bases between. As DNA, the CDR3 is TGTGCCAGTCAGAGCTTTAGGTTAGGGTATGGCTACACCTTC. This translates into CASQSFRLGYGYTF.

The V and J genes are TRBV4-2 and TRBJ2-1, with D possibly being TRBD1 or TRBD2 (5 bases each). The CDR3 contains 18 residues. Germline lookup yields CDR1 LGHNA and CDR2 YNFKEQ. The V end lost 1 base, the J end lost 0 bases, and 16 bases lay between the germline ends. The CDR3 protein is CASSQVGVVLSSYNEQFF. The CDR3 region has the DNA TGTGCCAGCAGCCAAGTGGGGGTGGTGTTGAGCTCCTACAATGAGCAGTTCTTC.

V gene TRBV29-1 combines with J gene TRBJ2-4; D is unresolved. Germline CDR1 SQVTM, CDR2 ANQGSEA. V was shortened by 3 bases and J by 12 bases, with 15 bases between the two germline ends. This CDR3 spans 12 amino acids. CDR3 DNA sequence: TGCAGCGTTGAGATAGAAGGGTCGGGTCAGTACTTC. Protein product: CSVEIEGSGQYF. The complete variable domain, with remaining parts taken from reference TRBV29-1 and TRBJ2-4, reads SAVISQKPSRDICQRGTSLTIQCQVDSQVTMMFWYRQQPGQSLTLIATANQGSEATYESGFVIDKFPISRPNLTFSTLTVSNMSPEDSSIYLCSVEIEGSGQYFGAGTRLSVL.

This clonotype was recorded many times. V usage is TRBV7-2 and J usage is TRBJ2-3; 12 bases are shared with TRBD1. Germline loops: CDR1 SGHTA, CDR2 FQGNSA. The CDR3 is 16 amino acids. Trimming cost V 5 bases and J 6 bases; bases outside gene matches: 9. The CDR3 loop reads CASSLGAGQGADTQYF. The DNA of the CDR3 is TGTGCCAGCAGCCTTGGGGCGGGACAGGGGGCCGATACGCAGTATTTT.

V gene TRBV29-1 combines with J gene TRBJ1-4; 7 nucleotides line up with TRBD1. The germline CDR1 and CDR2 sequences are SQVTM and ANQGSEA. V was clipped by 7 bases and J by 8 bases; unmatched bases: 7. The length of the CDR3 is 12 residues. CDR3 in amino acids: CSATGTEEKLFF. CDR3 nucleotides: TGCAGCGCCACCGGGACAGAAGAAAAACTGTTTTTT.

This clonotype was picked up many times. This chain links TRBV7-3 with TRBJ2-1, with D possibly called TRBD1 or TRBD2 (5 bases each). The CDR3 totals 16 residues. V lost 4 bases and J 3 bases, leaving 16 bases between the germline ends. CDR1 is SGHTA and CDR2 is FQGTGA in the germline V gene. The CDR3 DNA reads TGTGCCAGCAGCTCATCCGGGACCGATTACTACAATGAGCAGTTCTTC. Translation gives CASSSSGTDYYNEQFF.

This clonotype was counted many times. The chain is built from TRBV6-1 and TRBJ1-4; D remains ambiguous. The germline V gene has CDR1 MNHNS and CDR2 SASEGT. The CDR3 contains 14 residues. V shed 2 bases and J shed 4 bases, with 8 bases lying between them. The chain's CDR3 is CASSERSVNEKLFF. In nucleotides, the CDR3 is TGTGCCAGCAGTGAAAGAAGTGTTAATGAAAAACTGTTTTTT.

V and J are TRBV30 and TRBJ2-3; 7 bases are shared with TRBD2. J lost 6 bases, V lost 4 bases, and 7 bases had no gene match. There are 13 residues in the CDR3. Germline V gene sequence: CDR1 GTSNPN, CDR2 SVGIG (reference sequence). The DNA for the CDR3 is TGTGCCTGGACGGCGACTAGCCGGGATACGCAGTATTTT. Its translation: CAWTATSRDTQYF.